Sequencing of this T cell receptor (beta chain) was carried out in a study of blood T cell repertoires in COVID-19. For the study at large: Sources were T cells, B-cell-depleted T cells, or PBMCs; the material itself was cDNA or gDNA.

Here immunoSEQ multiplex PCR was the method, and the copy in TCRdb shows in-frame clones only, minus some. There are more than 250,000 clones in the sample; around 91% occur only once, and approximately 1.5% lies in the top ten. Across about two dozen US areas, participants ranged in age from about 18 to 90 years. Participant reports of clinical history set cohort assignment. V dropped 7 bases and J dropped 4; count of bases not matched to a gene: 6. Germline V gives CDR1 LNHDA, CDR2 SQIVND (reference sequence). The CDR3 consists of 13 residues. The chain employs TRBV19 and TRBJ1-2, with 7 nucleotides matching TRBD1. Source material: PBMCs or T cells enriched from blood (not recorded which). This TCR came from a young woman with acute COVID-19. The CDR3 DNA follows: TGTGCCAGTAACGACAGGGCTGGCTATGGCTACACCTTC. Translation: CASNDRAGYGYTF. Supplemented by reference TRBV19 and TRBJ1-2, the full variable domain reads DGGITQSPKYLFRKEGQNVTLSCEQNLNHDAMYWYRQDPGQGLRLIYYSQIVNDFQKGDIAEGYSVSREKKESFPLTVTSAQKNPTAFYLCASNDRAGYGYTFGSGTRLTVV.